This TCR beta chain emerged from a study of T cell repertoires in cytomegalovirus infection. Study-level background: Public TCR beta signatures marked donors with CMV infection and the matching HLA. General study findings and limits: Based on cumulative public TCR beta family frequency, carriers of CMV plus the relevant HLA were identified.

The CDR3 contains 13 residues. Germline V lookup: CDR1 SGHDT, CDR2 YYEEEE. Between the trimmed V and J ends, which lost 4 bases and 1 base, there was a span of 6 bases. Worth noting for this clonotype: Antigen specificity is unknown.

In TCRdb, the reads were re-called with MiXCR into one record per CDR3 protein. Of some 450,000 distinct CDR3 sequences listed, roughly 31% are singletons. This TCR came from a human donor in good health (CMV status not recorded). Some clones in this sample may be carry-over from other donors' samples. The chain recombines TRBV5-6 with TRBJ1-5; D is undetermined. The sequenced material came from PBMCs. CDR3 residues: CASSARSNQPQHF. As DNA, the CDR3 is TGTGCCAGCAGCGCCAGAAGCAATCAGCCCCAGCATTTT.